The clone carrying this TCR beta chain was detected a few times. Antigen unknown. Next came a second PCR, run for about 6 to 12 cycles, which used a sample-barcoded 5' primer along with a J-beta primer mix. MiXCR was run by TCRdb on the 5' RACE reads, yielding one entry per CDR3 protein. The sample holds some 320,000 distinct CDR3 sequences, 25% to 30% seen once. This entry comes from a study of blood T cells in healthy people across ages. The CDR3 runs to 14 residues. Trimming took off 4 bases at V and 7 bases at J, with 19 bases between the two ends. In germline, CDR1 is DFQATT, CDR2 SNEGSKA (reference sequence). Study-level findings and limits: With donor CMV status unknown, expanded clonotype changes were possibly confounded.

The source of this sequence is a woman aged 70-85 years in good health. The sequenced sample consisted of blood. The V and J genes are TRBV20-1 and TRBJ1-2; D gene ambiguous. CDR3 region: CSAIDRDQIGGYTF. CDR3 coding DNA: TGCAGTGCTATCGACCGAGACCAAATCGGTGGCTACACCTTC.